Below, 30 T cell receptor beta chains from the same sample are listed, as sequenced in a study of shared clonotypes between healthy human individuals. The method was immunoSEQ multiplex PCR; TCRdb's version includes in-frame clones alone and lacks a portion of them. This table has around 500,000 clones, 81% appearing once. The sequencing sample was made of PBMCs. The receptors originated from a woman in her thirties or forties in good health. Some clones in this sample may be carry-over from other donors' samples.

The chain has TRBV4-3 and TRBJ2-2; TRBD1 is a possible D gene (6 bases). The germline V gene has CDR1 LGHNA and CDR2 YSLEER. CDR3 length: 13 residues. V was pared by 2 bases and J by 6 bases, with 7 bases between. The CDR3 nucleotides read TGCGCCAGCAGCCAAAACAGGGCCGGGGAGCTGTTTTTT. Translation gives CASSQNRAGELFF.

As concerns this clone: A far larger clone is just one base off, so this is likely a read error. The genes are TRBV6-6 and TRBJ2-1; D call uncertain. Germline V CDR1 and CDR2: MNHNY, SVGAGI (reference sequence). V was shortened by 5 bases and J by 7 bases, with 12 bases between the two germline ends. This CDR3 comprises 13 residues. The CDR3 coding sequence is TGTGCCAGCAGTCTCGGGCCGCAAAATGAGCAGTTCTTC. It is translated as CASSLGPQNEQFF.

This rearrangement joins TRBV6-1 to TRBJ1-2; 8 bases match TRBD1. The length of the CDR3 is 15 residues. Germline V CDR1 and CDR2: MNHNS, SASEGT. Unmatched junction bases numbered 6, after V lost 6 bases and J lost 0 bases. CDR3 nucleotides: TGTGCCAGCAGCTGGACAGGGCCCTCTAACTATGGCTACACCTTC. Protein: CASSWTGPSNYGYTF.

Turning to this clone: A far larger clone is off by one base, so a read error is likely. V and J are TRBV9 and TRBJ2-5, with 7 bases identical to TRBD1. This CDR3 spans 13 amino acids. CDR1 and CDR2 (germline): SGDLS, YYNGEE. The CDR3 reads CASSVTGQEAQYF. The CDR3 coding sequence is TGTGCCAGCAGCGTGACAGGGCAAGAGGCCCAGTACTTC.

Written as DNA, the CDR3 is TGTGCCAGCAGTCCCGCCGGCGCCACTGAAGCTTTCTTT. Residues: CASSPAGATEAFF. This rearrangement joins TRBV28 to TRBJ1-1; D ambiguous. From germline, CDR1 is MDHEN and CDR2 SYDVKM. The CDR3 length is 13 residues. V lost 5 bases and J lost 4, with 11 bases in between.

The CDR3 DNA sequence: TGTGCCAGCAGTGAATACGGCGGGAGGTCCTACAATGAGCAGTTCTTC. It translates to CASSEYGGRSYNEQFF. The chain employs TRBV6-1 and TRBJ2-1; TRBD2 matches at 8 bases. CDR3 length: 16 residues. Germline loops: CDR1 MNHNS, CDR2 SASEGT. V dropped 2 bases and J dropped 1; count of bases not matched to a gene: 4.

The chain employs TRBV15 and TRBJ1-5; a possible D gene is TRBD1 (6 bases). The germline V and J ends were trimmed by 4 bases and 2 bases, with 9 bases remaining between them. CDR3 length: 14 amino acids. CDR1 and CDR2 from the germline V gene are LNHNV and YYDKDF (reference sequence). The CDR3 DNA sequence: TGTGCCACCAGCACGAGACAGGGCAATCAGCCCCAGCATTTT. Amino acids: CATSTRQGNQPQHF.

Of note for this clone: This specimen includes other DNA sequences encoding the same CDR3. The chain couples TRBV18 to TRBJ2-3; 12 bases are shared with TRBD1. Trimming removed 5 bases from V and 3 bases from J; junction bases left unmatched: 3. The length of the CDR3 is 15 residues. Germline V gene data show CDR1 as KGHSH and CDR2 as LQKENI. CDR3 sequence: CASSGGQGATDTQYF. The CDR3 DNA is TGTGCCAGCTCAGGGGGACAGGGGGCAACAGATACGCAGTATTTT.

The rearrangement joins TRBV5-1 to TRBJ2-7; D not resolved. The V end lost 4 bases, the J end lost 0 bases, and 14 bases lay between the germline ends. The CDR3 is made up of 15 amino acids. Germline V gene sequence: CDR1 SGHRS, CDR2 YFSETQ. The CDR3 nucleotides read TGCGCCAGCAGCCCCCGATGGGCTAGCTCCTACGAGCAGTACTTC. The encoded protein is CASSPRWASSYEQYF.

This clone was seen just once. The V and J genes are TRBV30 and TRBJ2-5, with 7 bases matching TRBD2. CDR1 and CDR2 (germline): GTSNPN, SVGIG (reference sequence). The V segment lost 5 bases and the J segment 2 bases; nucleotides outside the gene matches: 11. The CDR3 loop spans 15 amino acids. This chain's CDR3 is CAWVPTSIPQETQYF. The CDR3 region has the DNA TGTGCCTGGGTTCCGACTAGCATTCCACAAGAGACCCAGTACTTC. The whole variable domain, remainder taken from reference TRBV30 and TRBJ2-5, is SQTIHQWPATLVQPVGSPLSLECTVEGTSNPNLYWYRQAAGRGLQLLFYSVGIGQISSEVPQNLSASRPQDRQFILSSKKLLLSDSGFYLCAWVPTSIPQETQYFGPGTRLLVL.

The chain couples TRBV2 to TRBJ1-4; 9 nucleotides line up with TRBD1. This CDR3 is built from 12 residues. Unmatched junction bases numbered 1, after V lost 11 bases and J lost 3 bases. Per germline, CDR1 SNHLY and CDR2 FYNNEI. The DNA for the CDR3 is TGTGCCGGACAGGGGCCTAATGAAAAACTGTTTTTT. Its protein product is CAGQGPNEKLFF.

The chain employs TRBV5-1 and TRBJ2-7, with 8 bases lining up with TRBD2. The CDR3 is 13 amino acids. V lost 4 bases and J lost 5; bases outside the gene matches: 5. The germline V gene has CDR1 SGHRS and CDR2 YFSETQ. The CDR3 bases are TGCGCCAGCAGCCCGGGACTAGGACACGAGCAGTACTTC. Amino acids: CASSPGLGHEQYF.

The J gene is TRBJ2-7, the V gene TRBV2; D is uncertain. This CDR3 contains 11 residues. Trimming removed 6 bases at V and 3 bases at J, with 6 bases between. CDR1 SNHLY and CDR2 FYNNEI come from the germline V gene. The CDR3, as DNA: TGTGCCAGCAGGTATTTCTACGAGCAGTACTTC. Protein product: CASRYFYEQYF.

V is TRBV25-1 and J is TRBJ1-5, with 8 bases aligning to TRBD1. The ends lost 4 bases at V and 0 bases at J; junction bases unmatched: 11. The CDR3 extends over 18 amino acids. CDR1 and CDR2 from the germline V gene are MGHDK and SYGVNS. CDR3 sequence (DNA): TGTGCCAGCAGTGGAGGATCCACAGGGGGATATAGCAATCAGCCCCAGCATTTT. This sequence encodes CASSGGSTGGYSNQPQHF.

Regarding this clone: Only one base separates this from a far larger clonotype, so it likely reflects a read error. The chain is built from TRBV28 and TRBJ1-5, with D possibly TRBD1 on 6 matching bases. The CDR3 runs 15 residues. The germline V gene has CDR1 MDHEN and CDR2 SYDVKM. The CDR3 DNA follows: TGTGCCAGCAGTTTAGCAGGGGCCGGCAATAAGCCCCAGCATTTT. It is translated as CASSLAGAGNKPQHF.

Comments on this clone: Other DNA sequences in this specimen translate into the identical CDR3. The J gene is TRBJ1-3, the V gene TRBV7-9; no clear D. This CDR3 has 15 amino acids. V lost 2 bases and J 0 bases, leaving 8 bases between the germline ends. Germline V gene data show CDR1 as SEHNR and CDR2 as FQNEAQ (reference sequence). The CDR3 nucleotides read TGTGCCAGCAGCTTATCCCAGGCCTCTGGAAACACCATATATTTT. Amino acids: CASSLSQASGNTIYF.

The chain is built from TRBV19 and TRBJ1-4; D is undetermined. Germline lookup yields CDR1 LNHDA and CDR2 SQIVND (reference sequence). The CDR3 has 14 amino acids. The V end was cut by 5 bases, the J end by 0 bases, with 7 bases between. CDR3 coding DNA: TGTGCCAGTAGTGAGACGGCAACTAATGAAAAACTGTTTTTT. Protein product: CASSETATNEKLFF.

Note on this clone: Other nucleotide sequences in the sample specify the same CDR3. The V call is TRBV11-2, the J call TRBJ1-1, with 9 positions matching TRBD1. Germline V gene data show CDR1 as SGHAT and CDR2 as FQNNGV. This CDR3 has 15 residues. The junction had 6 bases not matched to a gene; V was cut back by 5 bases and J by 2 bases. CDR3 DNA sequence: TGTGCCAGCAGCCTATTGGACAGGGGTAACACTGAAGCTTTCTTT. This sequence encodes CASSLLDRGNTEAFF. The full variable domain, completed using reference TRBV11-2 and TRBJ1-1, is EAGVAQSPRYKIIEKRQSVAFWCNPISGHATLYWYQQILGQGPKLLIQFQNNGVVDDSQLPKDRFSAERLKGVDSTLKIQPAKLEDSAVYLCASSLLDRGNTEAFFGQGTRLTVV.

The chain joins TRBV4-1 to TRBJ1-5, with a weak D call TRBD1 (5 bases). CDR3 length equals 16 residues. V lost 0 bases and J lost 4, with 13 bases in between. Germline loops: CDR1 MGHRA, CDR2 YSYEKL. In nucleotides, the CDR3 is TGCGCCAGCAGCCAAGATGGTATAGGGGATAATCAGCCCCAGCATTTT. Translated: CASSQDGIGDNQPQHF.

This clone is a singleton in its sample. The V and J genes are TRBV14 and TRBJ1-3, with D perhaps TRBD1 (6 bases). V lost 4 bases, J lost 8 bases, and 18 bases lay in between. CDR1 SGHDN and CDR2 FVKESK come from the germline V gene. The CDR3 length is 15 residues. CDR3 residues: CASSPRGRGIDTIYF. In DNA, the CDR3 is TGTGCCAGCAGCCCCCGGGGCAGGGGAATTGACACCATATATTTT. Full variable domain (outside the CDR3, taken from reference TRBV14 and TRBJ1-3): EAGVTQFPSHSVIEKGQTVTLRCDPISGHDNLYWYRRVMGKEIKFLLHFVKESKQDESGMPNNRFLAERTGGTYSTLKVQPAELEDSGVYFCASSPRGRGIDTIYFGEGSWLTVV.

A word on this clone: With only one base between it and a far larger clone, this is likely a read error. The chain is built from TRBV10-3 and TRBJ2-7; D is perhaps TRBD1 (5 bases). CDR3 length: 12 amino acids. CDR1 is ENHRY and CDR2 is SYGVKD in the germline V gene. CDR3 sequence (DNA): TGTGACATCAGCAGGGAAGGTTACGAGCAGTACTTC. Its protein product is CDISREGYEQYF.

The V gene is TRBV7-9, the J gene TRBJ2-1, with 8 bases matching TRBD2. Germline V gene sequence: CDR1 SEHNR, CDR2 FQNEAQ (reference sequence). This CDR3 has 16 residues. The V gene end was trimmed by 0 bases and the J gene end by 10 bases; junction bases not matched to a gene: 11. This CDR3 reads CASSLAMGLTSDEQFF. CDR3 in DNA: TGTGCCAGCAGCTTAGCTATGGGACTGACTAGCGACGAGCAGTTCTTC.

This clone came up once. The CDR3 reads CASSLALAGQETQYF. The CDR3 bases are TGTGCCAGCAGCTTGGCGCTAGCGGGACAAGAGACCCAGTACTTC. The genes are TRBV5-4 and TRBJ2-5, with 9 bases identical to TRBD2. V gave up 0 bases and J gave up 2 bases; unmatched junction bases: 2. CDR1 is SGHNT and CDR2 is YYREEE in the germline V gene (reference sequence). The CDR3 totals 15 residues.

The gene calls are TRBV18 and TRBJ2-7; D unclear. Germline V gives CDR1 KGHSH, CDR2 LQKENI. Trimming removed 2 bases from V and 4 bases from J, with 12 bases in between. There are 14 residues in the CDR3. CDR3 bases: TGTGCCAGCTCACCAGTCCCCCCACCTTACGAGCAGTACTTC. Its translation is CASSPVPPPYEQYF. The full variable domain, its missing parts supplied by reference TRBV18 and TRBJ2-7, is NAGVMQNPRHLVRRRGQEARLRCSPMKGHSHVYWYRQLPEEGLKFMVYLQKENIIDESGMPKERFSAEFPKEGPSILRIQQVVRGDSAAYFCASSPVPPPYEQYFGPGTRLTVT.

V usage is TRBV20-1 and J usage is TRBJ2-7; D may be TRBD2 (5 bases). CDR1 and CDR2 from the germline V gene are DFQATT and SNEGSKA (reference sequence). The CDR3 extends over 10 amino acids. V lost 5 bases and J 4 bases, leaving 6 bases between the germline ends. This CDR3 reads CSALAYEQYF. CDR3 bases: TGCAGTGCTTTAGCGTACGAGCAGTACTTC.

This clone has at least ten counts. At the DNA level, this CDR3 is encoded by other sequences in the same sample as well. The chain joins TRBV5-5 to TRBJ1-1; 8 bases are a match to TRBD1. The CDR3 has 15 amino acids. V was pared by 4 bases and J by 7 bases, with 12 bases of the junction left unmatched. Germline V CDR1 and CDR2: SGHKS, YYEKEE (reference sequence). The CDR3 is CASSPGQGGGNEAFF. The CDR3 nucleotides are TGTGCCAGCAGCCCCGGACAGGGTGGTGGCAATGAAGCTTTCTTT. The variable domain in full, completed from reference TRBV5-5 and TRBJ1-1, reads DAGVTQSPTHLIKTRGQQVTLRCSPISGHKSVSWYQQVLGQGPQFIFQYYEKEERGRGNFPDRFSARQFPNYSSELNVNALLLGDSALYLCASSPGQGGGNEAFFGQGTRLTVV.

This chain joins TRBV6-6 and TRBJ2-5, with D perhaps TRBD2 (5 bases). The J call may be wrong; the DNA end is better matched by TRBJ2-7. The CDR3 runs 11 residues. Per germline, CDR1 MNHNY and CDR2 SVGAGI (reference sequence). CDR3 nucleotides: TGTGCCAGTGGAAGGGAGTACGAGCAGTACTTC. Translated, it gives CASGREYEQYF.

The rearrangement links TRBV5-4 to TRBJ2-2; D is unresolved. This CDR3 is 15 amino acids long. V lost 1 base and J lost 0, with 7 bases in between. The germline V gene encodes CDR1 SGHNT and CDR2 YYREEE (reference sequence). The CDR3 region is CASSLRAANTGELFF. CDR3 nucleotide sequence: TGTGCCAGCAGCTTGAGGGCAGCGAACACCGGGGAGCTGTTTTTT.

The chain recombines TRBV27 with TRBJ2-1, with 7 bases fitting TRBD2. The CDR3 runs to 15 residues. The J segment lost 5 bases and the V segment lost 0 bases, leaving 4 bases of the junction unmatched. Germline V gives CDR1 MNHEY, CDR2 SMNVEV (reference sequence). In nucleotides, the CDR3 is TGTGCCAGCAGTTTATCGACTAGCCCAAACAATGAGCAGTTCTTC. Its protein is CASSLSTSPNNEQFF.

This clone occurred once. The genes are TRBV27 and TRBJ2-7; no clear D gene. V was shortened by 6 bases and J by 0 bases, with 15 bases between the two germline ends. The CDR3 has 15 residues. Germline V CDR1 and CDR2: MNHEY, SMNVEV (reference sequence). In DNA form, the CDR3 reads TGTGCCAGCAGCCCGGATTCTGACGGCTCCTACGAGCAGTACTTC. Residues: CASSPDSDGSYEQYF.